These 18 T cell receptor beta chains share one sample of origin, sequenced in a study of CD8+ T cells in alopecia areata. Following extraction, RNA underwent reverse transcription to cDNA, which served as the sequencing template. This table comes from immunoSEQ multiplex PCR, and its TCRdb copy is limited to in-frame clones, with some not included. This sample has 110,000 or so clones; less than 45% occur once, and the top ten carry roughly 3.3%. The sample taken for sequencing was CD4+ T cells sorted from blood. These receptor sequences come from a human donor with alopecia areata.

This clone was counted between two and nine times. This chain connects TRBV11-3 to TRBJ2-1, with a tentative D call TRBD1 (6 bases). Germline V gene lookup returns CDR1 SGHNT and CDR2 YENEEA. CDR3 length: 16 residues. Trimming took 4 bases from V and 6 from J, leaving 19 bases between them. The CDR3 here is CASSSRDTSVFNEQFF. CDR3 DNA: TGTGCCAGCAGCTCCCGGGACACCAGTGTATTCAATGAGCAGTTCTTC.

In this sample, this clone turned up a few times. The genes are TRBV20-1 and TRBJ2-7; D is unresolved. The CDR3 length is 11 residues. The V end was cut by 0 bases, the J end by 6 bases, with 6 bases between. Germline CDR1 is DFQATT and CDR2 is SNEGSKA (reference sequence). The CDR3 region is CSAREYTEQYF. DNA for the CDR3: TGCAGTGCTAGAGAATACACCGAGCAGTACTTC.

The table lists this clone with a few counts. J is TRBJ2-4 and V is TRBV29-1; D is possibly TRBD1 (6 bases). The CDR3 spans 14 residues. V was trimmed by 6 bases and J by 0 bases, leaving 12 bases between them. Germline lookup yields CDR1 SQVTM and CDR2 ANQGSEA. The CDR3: CSVQGILAKNIQYF. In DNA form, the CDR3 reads TGCAGCGTACAGGGAATTCTAGCCAAAAACATTCAGTACTTC.

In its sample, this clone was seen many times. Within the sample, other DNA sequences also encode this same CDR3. CDR3 bases: TGTGCCAGCAGCTTGCAGGGGAGCACAGATACGCAGTATTTT. Translation gives CASSLQGSTDTQYF. The chain employs TRBV5-4 and TRBJ2-3; D possibly corresponds to TRBD1 (6 bases). V gave up 1 base and J gave up 0 bases, with 6 bases separating them. CDR3 length: 14 residues. Germline CDR1 is SGHNT and CDR2 is YYREEE (reference sequence).

CDR3 bases: TGTGCCACCAACCCCGGACAGGGGGCGAACAATGAGCAGTTCTTC. Translated, it gives CATNPGQGANNEQFF. The V and J genes are TRBV2 and TRBJ2-1, with 11 bases aligning to TRBD1. CDR3 size: 15 residues. Germline V gene data show CDR1 as SNHLY and CDR2 as FYNNEI. J gave up 5 bases and V 10 bases, and 10 bases lay outside the gene matches.

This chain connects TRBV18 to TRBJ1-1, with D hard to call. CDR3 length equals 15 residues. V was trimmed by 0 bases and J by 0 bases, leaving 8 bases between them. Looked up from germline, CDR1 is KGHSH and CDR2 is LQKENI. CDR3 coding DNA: TGTGCCAGCTCACCACCGAGAGGAATGAACACTGAAGCTTTCTTT. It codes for CASSPPRGMNTEAFF.

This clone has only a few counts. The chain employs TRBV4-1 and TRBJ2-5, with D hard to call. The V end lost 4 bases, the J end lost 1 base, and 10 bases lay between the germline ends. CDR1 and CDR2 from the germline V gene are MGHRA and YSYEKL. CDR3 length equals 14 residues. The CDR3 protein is CASSPMRIQETQYF. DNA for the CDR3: TGCGCCAGCAGCCCAATGCGGATCCAAGAGACCCAGTACTTC.

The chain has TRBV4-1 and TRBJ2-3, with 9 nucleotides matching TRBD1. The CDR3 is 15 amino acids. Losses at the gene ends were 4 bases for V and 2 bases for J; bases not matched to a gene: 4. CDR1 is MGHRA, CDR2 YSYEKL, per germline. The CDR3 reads CASSRNRGPTDTQYF. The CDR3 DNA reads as TGCGCCAGCAGCCGCAACAGGGGGCCCACAGATACGCAGTATTTT.

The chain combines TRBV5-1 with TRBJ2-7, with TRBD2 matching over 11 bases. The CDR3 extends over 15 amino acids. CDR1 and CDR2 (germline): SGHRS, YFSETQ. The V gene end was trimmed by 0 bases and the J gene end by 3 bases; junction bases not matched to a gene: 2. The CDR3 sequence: CASSLGGTSGYEQYF. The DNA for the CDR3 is TGCGCCAGCAGCTTGGGAGGGACTAGCGGCTACGAGCAGTACTTC.

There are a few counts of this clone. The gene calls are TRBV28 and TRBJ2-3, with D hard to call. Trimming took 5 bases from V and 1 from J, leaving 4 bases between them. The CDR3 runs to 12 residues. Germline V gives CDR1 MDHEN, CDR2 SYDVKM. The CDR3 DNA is TGTGCCAGCAGTAGTGGCACAGATACGCAGTATTTT. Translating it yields CASSSGTDTQYF. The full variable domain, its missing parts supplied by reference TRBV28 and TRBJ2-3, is DVKVTQSSRYLVKRTGEKVFLECVQDMDHENMFWYRQDPGLGLRLIYFSYDVKMKEKGDIPEGYSVSREKKERFSLILESASTNQTSMYLCASSSGTDTQYFGPGTRLTVL.

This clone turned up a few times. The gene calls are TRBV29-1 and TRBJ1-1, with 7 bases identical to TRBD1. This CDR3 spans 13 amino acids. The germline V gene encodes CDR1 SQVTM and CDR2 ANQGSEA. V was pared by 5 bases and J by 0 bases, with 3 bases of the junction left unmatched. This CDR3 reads CSVNRGLNTEAFF. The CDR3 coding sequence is TGCAGCGTTAACAGGGGTCTGAACACTGAAGCTTTCTTT.

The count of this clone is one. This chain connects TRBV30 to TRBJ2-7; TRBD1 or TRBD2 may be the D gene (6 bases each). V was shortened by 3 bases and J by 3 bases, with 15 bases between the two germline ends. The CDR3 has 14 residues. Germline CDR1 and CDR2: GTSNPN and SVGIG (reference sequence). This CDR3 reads CAWSSKGGFYEQYF. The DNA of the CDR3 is TGTGCCTGGAGCTCGAAGGGGGGTTTCTACGAGCAGTACTTC.

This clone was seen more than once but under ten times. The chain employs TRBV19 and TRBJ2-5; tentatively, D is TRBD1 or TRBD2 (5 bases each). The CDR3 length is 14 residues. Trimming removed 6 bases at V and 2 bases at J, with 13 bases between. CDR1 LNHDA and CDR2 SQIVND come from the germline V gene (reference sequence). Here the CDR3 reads CASRGRGRQETQYF. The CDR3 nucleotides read TGTGCCAGTAGGGGACGGGGAAGGCAAGAGACCCAGTACTTC.

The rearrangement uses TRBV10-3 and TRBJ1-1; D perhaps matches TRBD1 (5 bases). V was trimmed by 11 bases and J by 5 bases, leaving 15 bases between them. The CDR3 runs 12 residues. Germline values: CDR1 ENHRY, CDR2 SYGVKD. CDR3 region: CAARVSETEAFF. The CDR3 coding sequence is TGTGCCGCCAGGGTTTCTGAGACTGAAGCTTTCTTT.

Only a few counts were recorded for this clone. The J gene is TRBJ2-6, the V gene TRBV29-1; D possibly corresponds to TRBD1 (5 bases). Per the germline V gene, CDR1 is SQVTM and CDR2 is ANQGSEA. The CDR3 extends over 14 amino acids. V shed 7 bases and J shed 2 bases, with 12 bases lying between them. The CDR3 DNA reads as TGCAGCGCATCAGGGTCTACTGGGGCCAACGTCCTGACTTTC. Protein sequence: CSASGSTGANVLTF.

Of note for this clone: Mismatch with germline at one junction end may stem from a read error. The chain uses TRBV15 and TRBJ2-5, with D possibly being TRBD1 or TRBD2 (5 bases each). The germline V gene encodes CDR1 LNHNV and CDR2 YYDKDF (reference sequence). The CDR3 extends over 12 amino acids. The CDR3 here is CATSRGPGANHF. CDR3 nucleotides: TGTGCCACCAGCCGGGGCCCAGGAGCAAACCACTTC.

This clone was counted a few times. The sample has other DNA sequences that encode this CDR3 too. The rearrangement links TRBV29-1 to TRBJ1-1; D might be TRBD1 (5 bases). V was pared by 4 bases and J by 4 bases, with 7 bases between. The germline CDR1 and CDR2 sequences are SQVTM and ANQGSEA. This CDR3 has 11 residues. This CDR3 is CSVAGSTEAFF. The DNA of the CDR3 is TGCAGCGTTGCAGGGTCCACTGAAGCTTTCTTT.

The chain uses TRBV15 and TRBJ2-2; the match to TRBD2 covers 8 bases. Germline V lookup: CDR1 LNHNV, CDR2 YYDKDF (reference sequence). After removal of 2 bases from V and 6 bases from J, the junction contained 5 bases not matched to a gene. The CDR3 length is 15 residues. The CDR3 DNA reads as TGTGCCACCAGCAGAAGAGGTAGCGGGGCCGGGGAGCTGTTTTTT. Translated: CATSRRGSGAGELFF.